These 28 T cell receptor beta chains came from one sample sequenced in a study of cytomegalovirus exposure and HLA in healthy donors (dated by TCRdb to about 2017). The library was prepared using the immunoSEQ multiplex PCR assay. For the multiplex PCR, a mixture combining 60 forward primers for TCR Vbeta segments and 13 reverse primers for TCR Jbeta segments was used. TCRdb stores this immuneACCESS table with in-frame sequences only. Part of the clones is absent; in the studies checked, under half of the shortfall reflects unresolved V genes, and no reason is known for the rest. The table for this sample lists more than 90,000 clones; more than 65% of them were counted only once. The ten largest clones represent around 0.95% of the sample. The sample was PBMCs. All receptors derive from a woman aged 25-40 years in good health and CMV-seronegative.

The chain links TRBV5-6 to TRBJ2-7; D remains unclear. V dropped 2 bases and J dropped 3 bases, with 3 bases sitting between them. The CDR3 is 11 amino acids. CDR1 and CDR2 (germline): SGHDT, YYEEEE. CDR3 amino acids: CASSFYYEQYF. For the CDR3, the DNA is TGTGCCAGCAGCTTTTACTACGAGCAGTACTTC.

J is TRBJ2-3 and V is TRBV19; D is unresolved. V was cut by 3 bases and J by 6 bases, with 13 bases left in between. Germline CDR1 is LNHDA and CDR2 is SQIVND (reference sequence). The CDR3 loop spans 14 amino acids. The CDR3 region has the DNA TGTGCCAGTAGTATGCTGGCTAGTTTGGATACGCAGTATTTT. This codes for CASSMLASLDTQYF.

The chain has TRBV6-5 and TRBJ2-1, with TRBD2 matching 11 bases. This CDR3 comprises 16 residues. Germline V CDR1 and CDR2: MNHEY, SVGAGI. Trimming removed 0 bases from V and 7 bases from J; junction bases left unmatched: 5. CDR3: CASSYSRASGRNEQFF. DNA of the CDR3: TGTGCCAGCAGTTACTCGAGGGCTAGCGGGAGGAATGAGCAGTTCTTC.

This clone was detected once. The chain combines TRBV19 with TRBJ1-1, with TRBD1 as a possible D gene (5 bases). Trimming left V 7 bases short and J 7 bases short, with 16 bases between. Germline CDR1 reads LNHDA; CDR2 reads SQIVND (reference sequence). This CDR3 contains 13 residues. CDR3 loop: CASTQGIGREAFF. As DNA, the CDR3 is TGTGCCAGTACGCAGGGAATCGGGCGTGAAGCTTTCTTT. Full variable domain (outside the CDR3, taken from reference TRBV19 and TRBJ1-1): DGGITQSPKYLFRKEGQNVTLSCEQNLNHDAMYWYRQDPGQGLRLIYYSQIVNDFQKGDIAEGYSVSREKKESFPLTVTSAQKNPTAFYLCASTQGIGREAFFGQGTRLTVV.

The V call is TRBV7-9, the J call TRBJ1-1; no clear D gene. Trimming left V 7 bases short and J 1 base short, with 13 bases between. This CDR3 is built from 14 residues. Per germline, CDR1 SEHNR and CDR2 FQNEAQ (reference sequence). The CDR3 DNA reads TGTGCCAGCAAAGACGACATTTCGAACACTGAAGCTTTCTTT. Amino acid sequence: CASKDDISNTEAFF.

This rearrangement joins TRBV4-3 to TRBJ1-4; 9 bases fit TRBD1. There are 18 residues in the CDR3. Germline CDR1 LGHNA, CDR2 YSLEER. V gave up 1 base and J gave up 7 bases; unmatched junction bases: 13. The CDR3 bases are TGCGCCAGCAGCCAAGGAGGTTTTCTGACGACAGGGGGTGAAAAACTGTTTTTT. Encoded protein: CASSQGGFLTTGGEKLFF.

V is TRBV4-2 and J is TRBJ2-7; a possible D gene is TRBD2 (5 bases). Trimming stripped 0 bases from V and 2 bases from J, with 11 bases between. Germline V gene data show CDR1 as LGHNA and CDR2 as YNFKEQ. CDR3 length: 15 amino acids. CDR3 in amino acids: CASSQDPAGAYEQYF. The CDR3 DNA reads as TGTGCCAGCAGCCAAGACCCAGCCGGGGCCTACGAGCAGTACTTC.

This clone was detected only once. This rearrangement joins TRBV6-4 to TRBJ1-5; no firm D call. CDR1 and CDR2 from the germline V gene are MRHNA and SNTAGT. Trimming pared 7 bases from V and 3 bases from J, leaving 4 bases between. This CDR3 comprises 11 residues. For the CDR3, the DNA is TGTGCCAGCACAGTCAATCAGCCCCAGCATTTT. Translated, it gives CASTVNQPQHF.

The V call is TRBV28, the J call TRBJ1-2, with TRBD1 identical over 7 bases. Unmatched junction bases numbered 4, after V lost 6 bases and J lost 3 bases. The CDR3 spans 13 residues. Germline CDR1 MDHEN, CDR2 SYDVKM. CDR3 sequence: CASRPGQDYGYTF. For the CDR3, the DNA is TGTGCCAGCAGACCAGGACAGGACTATGGCTACACCTTC.

The V call is TRBV19, the J call TRBJ1-1; perhaps TRBD1 as D (6 bases). V was shortened by 4 bases and J by 0 bases, with 12 bases between the two germline ends. Germline V lookup: CDR1 LNHDA, CDR2 SQIVND (reference sequence). This CDR3 contains 15 residues. The DNA for the CDR3 is TGTGCCAGTAGTACCATGGACAGCATGAACACTGAAGCTTTCTTT. Translating gives CASSTMDSMNTEAFF.

V and J are TRBV4-3 and TRBJ2-5; possibly TRBD1 for D (6 bases). This CDR3 is 13 amino acids long. Germline V CDR1 and CDR2: LGHNA, YSLEER. V lost 4 bases, J lost 5 bases, and 11 bases lay in between. The chain's CDR3 is CASSPGGGETQYF. CDR3 DNA: TGCGCCAGCAGCCCTGGGGGCGGTGAGACCCAGTACTTC.

This chain joins TRBV29-1 and TRBJ2-1; 7 bases fit TRBD1. This CDR3 contains 14 residues. CDR1 and CDR2 (germline): SQVTM, ANQGSEA. V shed 7 bases, J shed 0 bases, and the junction held 6 bases outside the gene matches. CDR3 sequence: CSATRQGSYNEQFF. CDR3 sequence (DNA): TGCAGCGCCACTCGACAGGGCTCCTACAATGAGCAGTTCTTC.

The chain combines TRBV6-1 with TRBJ2-7; 9 bases are shared with TRBD1. CDR3 length equals 14 residues. The J segment lost 5 bases and the V segment lost 6 bases, leaving 8 bases of the junction unmatched. The V gene's germline CDR1 is MNHNS and CDR2 SASEGT. The CDR3 reads CASSRDRETHEQYF. DNA of the CDR3: TGTGCCAGCAGCCGGGACAGGGAAACCCACGAGCAGTACTTC.

This chain links TRBV11-2 with TRBJ2-7; D is perhaps TRBD1 (5 bases). The CDR3 covers 14 residues. Trimming removed 5 bases from V and 0 bases from J, with 11 bases in between. The V gene's germline CDR1 is SGHAT and CDR2 FQNNGV. CDR3 residues: CASSRRTSSYEQYF. In DNA, the CDR3 is TGTGCCAGCAGCAGGCGGACAAGCTCCTACGAGCAGTACTTC. Combining the CDR3 with reference TRBV11-2 and TRBJ2-7 gives the whole variable domain EAGVAQSPRYKIIEKRQSVAFWCNPISGHATLYWYQQILGQGPKLLIQFQNNGVVDDSQLPKDRFSAERLKGVDSTLKIQPAKLEDSAVYLCASSRRTSSYEQYFGPGTRLTVT.

The chain uses TRBV6-1 and TRBJ2-2; D is ambiguous. Germline-derived CDR1 and CDR2 are MNHNS and SASEGT. V shed 6 bases and J shed 6 bases, with 17 bases lying between them. CDR3 length equals 15 residues. This chain's CDR3 is CASSPVSFEAGELFF. CDR3 DNA: TGTGCCAGCAGCCCTGTGAGCTTTGAAGCCGGGGAGCTGTTTTTT.

The genes are TRBV6-6 and TRBJ2-2; D possibly corresponds to TRBD1 (6 bases). Germline V gene data show CDR1 as MNHNY and CDR2 as SVGAGI (reference sequence). Trimming left V 6 bases short and J 5 bases short, with 13 bases between. The CDR3 runs to 14 residues. DNA of the CDR3: TGTGCCAGCAGCCCCCGGACAGTAACCGGGGAGCTGTTTTTT. Amino acids: CASSPRTVTGELFF.

The rearrangement joins TRBV5-1 to TRBJ1-1; a weak D match, TRBD1 (5 bases). The CDR3 totals 14 residues. V gave up 1 base and J gave up 0 bases, with 7 bases separating them. CDR1 is SGHRS and CDR2 is YFSETQ in the germline V gene. The DNA of the CDR3 is TGCGCCAGCAGCTTGCCAGGGATGAACACTGAAGCTTTCTTT. Amino acids: CASSLPGMNTEAFF.

This clone came up once. The V gene is TRBV18, the J gene TRBJ1-1, with 8 bases matching TRBD1. This CDR3 contains 16 residues. Trimming cost V 3 bases and J 2 bases; bases outside gene matches: 8. Germline V gene sequence: CDR1 KGHSH, CDR2 LQKENI. The DNA for the CDR3 is TGTGCCAGCTCACCGGGGAGAGGGACAGGTAACACTGAAGCTTTCTTT. It codes for CASSPGRGTGNTEAFF.

The CDR3 is CASSLVGGNTEAFF. CDR3 DNA sequence: TGTGCCAGCAGCTTGGTAGGCGGGAACACTGAAGCTTTCTTT. This chain links TRBV5-6 with TRBJ1-1; unclear D gene. The V end was cut by 0 bases, the J end by 1 base, with 7 bases between. The CDR3 consists of 14 residues. Germline V gene lookup returns CDR1 SGHDT and CDR2 YYEEEE.

The chain carries TRBV7-9 and TRBJ1-2; possible D gene TRBD1, 5 bases. The germline CDR1 and CDR2 sequences are SEHNR and FQNEAQ (reference sequence). The CDR3 consists of 15 residues. Trimming cost V 6 bases and J 4 bases, with 18 bases left between them. The CDR3 DNA is TGTGCCAGCAGTTCAACCCCCGGACAAGTCTATGGCTACACCTTC. Translated, it gives CASSSTPGQVYGYTF.

This chain uses TRBV5-4 with TRBJ2-2; 14 positions agree with TRBD2. CDR3 size: 17 residues. Germline trimming cut 5 bases from V and 3 bases from J; bases unmatched to any gene: 6. Germline CDR1 SGHNT, CDR2 YYREEE (reference sequence). The CDR3 coding sequence is TGTGCCAGCAGTCCCCTGGGACTAGCGGGAGACACCGGGGAGCTGTTTTTT. Translation gives CASSPLGLAGDTGELFF.

The chain combines TRBV27 with TRBJ1-1; D is perhaps TRBD1 (6 bases). This CDR3 has 14 residues. V was shortened by 3 bases and J by 6 bases, with 14 bases between the two germline ends. Germline values: CDR1 MNHEY, CDR2 SMNVEV (reference sequence). The CDR3 DNA is TGTGCCAGCAGTTTCTGGGGCAGGGGCCCTGAAGCTTTCTTT. Residues: CASSFWGRGPEAFF.

The V and J genes are TRBV18 and TRBJ2-7; D not resolved. The V gene lost 4 bases and the J gene lost 2 bases, with 9 bases spanning the gap. Germline-derived CDR1 and CDR2 are KGHSH and LQKENI. This CDR3 has 13 residues. This chain's CDR3 is CASSLRSPYEQYF. The CDR3 coding sequence is TGTGCCAGCTCACTACGGAGTCCCTACGAGCAGTACTTC. The whole variable domain, filled in from reference TRBV18 and TRBJ2-7, reads NAGVMQNPRHLVRRRGQEARLRCSPMKGHSHVYWYRQLPEEGLKFMVYLQKENIIDESGMPKERFSAEFPKEGPSILRIQQVVRGDSAAYFCASSLRSPYEQYFGPGTRLTVT.

The gene calls are TRBV2 and TRBJ1-6; TRBD1 aligns across 7 bases. J gave up 7 bases and V 7 bases, and 7 bases lay outside the gene matches. The CDR3 is 14 amino acids. Germline V gene data show CDR1 as SNHLY and CDR2 as FYNNEI. CDR3 amino acids: CASTLGTANSPLHF. CDR3 coding DNA: TGTGCCAGCACCCTCGGGACAGCAAATTCACCCCTCCACTTT.

The CDR3 DNA follows: TGTGCCAGCAGTGAAGCGCGACCAGGGGGCGAGCAGTACTTC. Amino acids: CASSEARPGGEQYF. The chain recombines TRBV2 with TRBJ2-7, with 7 bases that match TRBD1. Germline V gene lookup returns CDR1 SNHLY and CDR2 FYNNEI. V lost 0 bases, J lost 6 bases, and 5 bases stayed unmatched. CDR3 size: 14 residues.

The chain employs TRBV9 and TRBJ2-1; 15 bases are shared with TRBD2. V gave up 3 bases and J gave up 10 bases; unmatched junction bases: 5. Looked up from germline, CDR1 is SGDLS and CDR2 is YYNGEE. This CDR3 spans 15 amino acids. CDR3 amino acids: CASSAAGTSGGEQFF. The DNA for the CDR3 is TGTGCCAGCAGCGCTGCCGGGACTAGCGGGGGGGAGCAGTTCTTC. Combining the CDR3 with reference TRBV9 and TRBJ2-1 gives the whole variable domain DSGVTQTPKHLITATGQRVTLRCSPRSGDLSVYWYQQSLDQGLQFLIQYYNGEERAKGNILERFSAQQFPDLHSELNLSSLELGDSALYFCASSAAGTSGGEQFFGPGTRLTVL.

The chain employs TRBV18 and TRBJ1-5; TRBD1 aligns across 8 bases. The V gene's germline CDR1 is KGHSH and CDR2 LQKENI. CDR3 length: 16 residues. Trimming cost V 1 base and J 6 bases; bases outside gene matches: 8. In DNA form, the CDR3 reads TGTGCCAGCTCACCACTGGACAGGGAGCTTGGTCAGCCCCAGCATTTT. It encodes CASSPLDRELGQPQHF.

This clone was counted only a few times. J is TRBJ1-1 and V is TRBV6-5, with TRBD1 identical over 7 bases. CDR1 MNHEY and CDR2 SVGAGI come from the germline V gene. There are 14 residues in the CDR3. The junction had 5 bases not matched to a gene; V was cut back by 6 bases and J by 1 base. The CDR3 reads CASSPRTGNTEAFF. The CDR3 DNA sequence: TGTGCCAGCAGCCCCAGGACAGGGAACACTGAAGCTTTCTTT.